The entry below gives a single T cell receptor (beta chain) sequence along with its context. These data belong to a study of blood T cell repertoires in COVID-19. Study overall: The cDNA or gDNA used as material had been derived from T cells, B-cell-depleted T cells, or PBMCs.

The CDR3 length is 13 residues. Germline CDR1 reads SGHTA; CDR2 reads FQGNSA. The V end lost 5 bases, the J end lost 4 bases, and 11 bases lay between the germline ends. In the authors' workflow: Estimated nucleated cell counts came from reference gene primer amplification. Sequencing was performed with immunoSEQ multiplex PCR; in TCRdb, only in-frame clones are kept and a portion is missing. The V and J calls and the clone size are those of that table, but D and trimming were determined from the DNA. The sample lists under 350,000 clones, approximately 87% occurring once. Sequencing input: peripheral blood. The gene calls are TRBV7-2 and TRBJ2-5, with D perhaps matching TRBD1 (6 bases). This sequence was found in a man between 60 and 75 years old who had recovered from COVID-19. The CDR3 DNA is TGTGCCAGCAGCGTAGACAGGAGAGAGACCCAGTACTTC. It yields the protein CASSVDRRETQYF.